Sequencing of this TCR beta chain was carried out in a study of T cell clones after liver transplantation. Study information: Pre-transplant mixed lymphocyte reactions yielded third-party-reactive TCRbeta sequences as comparators for graft-donor-reactive sequences. At least one year of complete immunosuppression withdrawal without enzymes over twice normal defined tolerance. Findings of the study overall: Low donor cell numbers restricted donor-reactive repertoire measurement in two subjects.

The CDR3 consists of 16 residues. The V and J ends lost 4 bases and 3 bases respectively, with 16 bases between them. Germline CDR1 reads ENHRY; CDR2 reads SYGVKD. The assay was immunoSEQ multiplex PCR, and TCRdb's table has in-frame clones only and misses some. In the table there are approximately 70,000 clones, about 85% of which are singletons. The table lists this clone with a count of one. Its antigen is unknown. This chain links TRBV10-3 with TRBJ1-5, with D perhaps TRBD1 (5 bases). The TCR originated in a human patient who received a liver transplant. T cells may partly derive from the graft donor. The specimen comprised CD4+ T cells from blood, sampled 48 to 50 months after liver transplant. This chain's CDR3 is CAISAKDILYNQPQHF. The CDR3 nucleotides are TGTGCCATCAGTGCAAAGGACATCCTTTACAATCAGCCCCAGCATTTT.